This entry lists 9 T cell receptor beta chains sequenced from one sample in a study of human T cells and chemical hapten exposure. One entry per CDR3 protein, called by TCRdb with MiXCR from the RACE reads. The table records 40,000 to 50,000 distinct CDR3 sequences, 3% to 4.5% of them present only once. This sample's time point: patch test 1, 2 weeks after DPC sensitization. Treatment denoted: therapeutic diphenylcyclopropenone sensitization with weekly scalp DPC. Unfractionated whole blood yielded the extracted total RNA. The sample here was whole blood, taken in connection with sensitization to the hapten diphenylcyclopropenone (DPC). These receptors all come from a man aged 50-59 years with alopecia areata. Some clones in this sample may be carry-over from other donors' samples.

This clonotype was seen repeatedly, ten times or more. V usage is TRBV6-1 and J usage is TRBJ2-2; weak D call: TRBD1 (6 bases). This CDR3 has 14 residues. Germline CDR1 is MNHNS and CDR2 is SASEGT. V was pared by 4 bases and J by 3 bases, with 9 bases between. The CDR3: CASSGAGDTGELFF. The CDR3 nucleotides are TGTGCCAGCAGTGGGGCAGGGGACACCGGGGAGCTGTTTTTT.

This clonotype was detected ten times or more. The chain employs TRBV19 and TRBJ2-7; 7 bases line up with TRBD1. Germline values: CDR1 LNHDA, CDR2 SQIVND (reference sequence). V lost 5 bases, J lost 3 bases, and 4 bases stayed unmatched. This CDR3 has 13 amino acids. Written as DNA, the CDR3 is TGTGCCAGTAGTCTGGACAGGAGCTACGAGCAGTACTTC. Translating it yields CASSLDRSYEQYF.

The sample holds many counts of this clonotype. CDR3 amino acids: CASRQVTTRYGYTF. The CDR3 bases are TGTGCCAGCAGACAAGTTACCACCCGCTATGGCTACACCTTC. The V gene is TRBV21-1, the J gene TRBJ1-2. TRBV21-1 has pseudogene status. The CDR3 has 14 amino acids.

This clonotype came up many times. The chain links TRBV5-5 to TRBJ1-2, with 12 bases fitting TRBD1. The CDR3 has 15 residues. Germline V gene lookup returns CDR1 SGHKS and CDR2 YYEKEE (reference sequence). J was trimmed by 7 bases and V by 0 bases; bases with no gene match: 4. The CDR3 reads CASSLEGTGGLGYTF. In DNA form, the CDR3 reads TGTGCCAGCAGCTTGGAAGGGACAGGGGGCCTTGGCTACACCTTC.

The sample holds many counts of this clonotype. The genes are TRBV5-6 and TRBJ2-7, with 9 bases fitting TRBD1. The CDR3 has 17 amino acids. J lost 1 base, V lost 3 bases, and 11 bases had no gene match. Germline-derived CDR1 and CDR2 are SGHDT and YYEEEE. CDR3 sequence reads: CASSSRDRDRVSYEQYF. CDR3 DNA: TGTGCCAGCAGCTCTAGGGACCGGGACAGGGTGTCCTACGAGCAGTACTTC.

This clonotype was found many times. The CDR3 coding sequence is TGCAGCGTTGATGAGGGCAGGACCAGCTCTGGGGCCAACGTCCTGACTTTC. It encodes CSVDEGRTSSGANVLTF. The rearrangement links TRBV29-1 to TRBJ2-6, with a tentative D call TRBD2 (5 bases). V dropped 3 bases and J dropped 0 bases, with 15 bases sitting between them. Germline V gene data show CDR1 as SQVTM and CDR2 as ANQGSEA. The CDR3 consists of 17 residues.

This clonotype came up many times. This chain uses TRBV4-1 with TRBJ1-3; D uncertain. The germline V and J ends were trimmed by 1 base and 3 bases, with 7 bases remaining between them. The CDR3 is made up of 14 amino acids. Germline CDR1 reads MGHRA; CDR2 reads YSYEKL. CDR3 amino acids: CASSQAQIGNTIYF. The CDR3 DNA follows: TGCGCCAGCAGCCAAGCACAAATTGGAAACACCATATATTTT.

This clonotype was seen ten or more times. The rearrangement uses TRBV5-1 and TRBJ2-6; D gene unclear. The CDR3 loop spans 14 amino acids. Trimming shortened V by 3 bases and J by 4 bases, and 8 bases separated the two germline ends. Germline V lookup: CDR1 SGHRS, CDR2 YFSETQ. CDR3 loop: CASSSEVGANVLTF. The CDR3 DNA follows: TGCGCCAGCAGCTCGGAAGTCGGGGCCAACGTCCTGACTTTC.

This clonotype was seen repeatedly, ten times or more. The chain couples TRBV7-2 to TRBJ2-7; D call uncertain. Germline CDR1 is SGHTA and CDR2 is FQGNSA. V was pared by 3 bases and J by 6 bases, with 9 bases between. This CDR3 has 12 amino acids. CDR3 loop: CASSFTVGEQYF. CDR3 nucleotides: TGTGCCAGCAGCTTTACTGTTGGCGAGCAGTACTTC.